These 9 T cell receptor beta chains were all obtained from the same sample, sequenced in a study of identical twins. A single record per CDR3 protein comes from TCRdb applying MiXCR to the 5' RACE reads. Of 420,000 or so distinct CDR3 sequences in the sample, roughly 18% were seen once. Material for sequencing was naive T cells sorted from blood. These receptors were obtained from a man aged 45-65 years in good health.

This clonotype was counted ten times or more. The V gene is TRBV6-2 or TRBV6-3, the J gene TRBJ2-3; no definite D call. This CDR3 comprises 13 residues. Germline lookup yields CDR1 MNHEY and CDR2 SVGEGT. V gave up 0 bases and J gave up 6 bases, with 7 bases separating them. As DNA, the CDR3 is TGTGCCAGCAGTTACTCGCTCCTGGATACGCAGTATTTT. Protein sequence: CASSYSLLDTQYF.

In this sample, this clonotype turned up many times. The chain links TRBV10-3 to TRBJ2-1; 11 bases are a match to TRBD2. V trimming: 7 bases; J trimming: 0 bases; junction bases outside the gene matches: 11. CDR1 and CDR2 from the germline V gene are ENHRY and SYGVKD. The CDR3 totals 18 residues. Here the CDR3 reads CAINSGLAGGSSYNEQFF. As DNA, the CDR3 is TGTGCCATCAATTCCGGGCTAGCGGGAGGCAGCTCCTACAATGAGCAGTTCTTC.

At least ten counts were recorded for this clonotype. The chain recombines TRBV12-3 or TRBV12-4 with TRBJ2-3, with 9 nucleotides matching TRBD1. J gave up 2 bases and V 6 bases, and 9 bases lay outside the gene matches. CDR3 size: 16 residues. CDR3 residues: CASSEYRGRVTDTQYF. CDR3 nucleotide sequence: TGTGCCAGCAGCGAATACAGGGGGCGCGTCACAGATACGCAGTATTTT.

The table lists this clonotype with a few counts. V usage is TRBV27 and J usage is TRBJ1-2; 9 bases line up with TRBD1. Germline CDR1 is MNHEY and CDR2 is SMNVEV (reference sequence). The CDR3 has 14 residues. V was pared by 2 bases and J by 14 bases, with 12 bases of the junction left unmatched. CDR3 DNA: TGTGCCAGCAGTTTAAAAGGGACAGGGTACAGTGTGACCTTC. Its translation: CASSLKGTGYSVTF.

This clonotype has at least ten counts. The rearrangement uses TRBV20-1 and TRBJ2-7, with TRBD2 matching 10 bases. V shed 4 bases and J 4 bases; nucleotides not matched to a gene: 7. The CDR3 runs 14 residues. Germline values: CDR1 DFQATT, CDR2 SNEGSKA (reference sequence). This CDR3 is CSANPSGRGYEQYF. In DNA form, the CDR3 reads TGCAGTGCTAACCCTAGCGGGAGAGGATACGAGCAGTACTTC.

This clonotype was detected a few times. The rearrangement uses TRBV6-1 and TRBJ2-2; possibly TRBD1 or TRBD2 for D (5 bases each). The CDR3 length is 15 residues. Trimming pared 6 bases from V and 3 bases from J, leaving 14 bases between. CDR1 and CDR2 from the germline V gene are MNHNS and SASEGT. CDR3 sequence reads: CASSPLGPDTGELFF. The CDR3 DNA reads TGTGCCAGCAGCCCCCTGGGACCCGACACCGGGGAGCTGTTTTTT.

This clonotype has at least ten counts. The chain uses TRBV7-8 and TRBJ2-5; D is ambiguous. The CDR3 contains 15 residues. V was shortened by 4 bases and J by 2 bases, with 14 bases between the two germline ends. Germline CDR1 and CDR2: SGHVS and FQNEAQ. CDR3 nucleotide sequence: TGTGCCAGCAGCTCCGAGAAGGTTATGCAAGAGACCCAGTACTTC. Its protein is CASSSEKVMQETQYF.

There are a few counts of this clonotype. The genes are TRBV7-2 and TRBJ2-2; no reliable D call. This CDR3 region has 14 residues. Germline V gene lookup returns CDR1 SGHTA and CDR2 FQGNSA. V lost 4 bases and J lost 3, with 9 bases in between. CDR3 in amino acids: CASSSGSYTGELFF. In DNA form, the CDR3 reads TGTGCCAGCAGCTCCGGGTCTTACACCGGGGAGCTGTTTTTT.

This clonotype came up many times. This chain links TRBV7-2 with TRBJ2-1; D is uncertain. The germline gives CDR1 SGHTA, CDR2 FQGNSA. This CDR3 has 14 residues. Trimming left V 2 bases short and J 1 base short, with 6 bases between. In DNA, the CDR3 is TGTGCCAGCAGCTTAATCGCTTCCTACAATGAGCAGTTCTTC. Its protein is CASSLIASYNEQFF.